This entry lists 7 T cell receptor beta chains sequenced from one sample in a study of T cells expressing NK-cell markers. With the 5' RACE reads reprocessed, TCRdb shows one record per CDR3 protein and no DNA. Recorded for this sample: approximately 550,000 distinct CDR3 sequences. The sequenced sample was blood T cells: a sorted CD56 or NKG2C T cell subset, CD4+ or CD8+ T cells, or bulk PBMC T cells (not recorded which). Source of these receptors: a man aged 18 to 35 in good health.

The chain has TRBV28 and TRBJ2-7; no DNA is available, so the TRBD1 call from TCRdb remains unchecked. This CDR3 is 13 amino acids long. Germline CDR1 is MDHEN and CDR2 is SYDVKM. Here the CDR3 reads CASSFPGRDEQYF. Looking up the rest from reference TRBV28 and TRBJ2-7 gives the full variable domain: DVKVTQSSRYLVKRTGEKVFLECVQDMDHENMFWYRQDPGLGLRLIYFSYDVKMKEKGDIPEGYSVSREKKERFSLILESASTNQTSMYLCASSFPGRDEQYFGPGTRLTVT.

The gene calls are TRBV7-9 and TRBJ2-1; the D call from TCRdb, TRBD2, cannot be confirmed without DNA. CDR3 size: 17 residues. CDR1 SEHNR and CDR2 FQNEAQ come from the germline V gene (reference sequence). CDR3 protein: CASSLAVTSGRFNEQFF.

The chain couples TRBV12-3 or TRBV12-4 to TRBJ2-5; the D call from TCRdb, TRBD2, cannot be confirmed without DNA. CDR3 length: 12 residues. The CDR3 spells CARMCGSETQYF.

The CDR3 reads CASSARRLAGATGELFF. The genes are TRBV27 and TRBJ2-2; TCRdb outputs TRBD2, but without DNA this stays unchecked. The CDR3 totals 17 residues. Germline loops: CDR1 MNHEY, CDR2 SMNVEV (reference sequence).

V and J are TRBV29-1 and TRBJ1-1. The V gene's germline CDR1 is SQVTM and CDR2 ANQGSEA. This CDR3 spans 12 amino acids. The CDR3 sequence: CSVGSQVTEAFF.

CDR3 region: CASSLGVAGDRQETQYF. V is TRBV5-1 and J is TRBJ2-5. Per the germline V gene, CDR1 is SGHRS and CDR2 is YFSETQ. The CDR3 is 17 amino acids.

The gene calls are TRBV6-2 or TRBV6-3 and TRBJ1-1. Germline loops: CDR1 MNHEY, CDR2 SVGEGT. The CDR3 is 15 residues long. The CDR3 region is CASSLVPWDTTEAFF.